Shown below are 15 T cell receptor beta chains from a single sample sequenced in a study of cytomegalovirus exposure and HLA in healthy donors. Sequencing used immunoSEQ multiplex PCR; TCRdb keeps in-frame clones, though not all of them. Among hundreds of thousands of clones listed, roughly 80% were seen once. The sequenced material came from PBMCs. The receptor set was obtained from a woman between 18 and 29 years old in good health and CMV-seronegative.

V gene TRBV5-1 combines with J gene TRBJ2-1; 8 nucleotides match TRBD2. Germline CDR1 and CDR2: SGHRS and YFSETQ. The CDR3 runs to 12 residues. Losses at the gene ends were 4 bases for V and 8 bases for J; bases not matched to a gene: 2. CDR3 residues: CASSSGGHEQFF. CDR3 in DNA: TGCGCCAGCAGCAGCGGGGGACATGAGCAGTTCTTC.

The chain is built from TRBV28 and TRBJ1-1; 7 bases match TRBD1. With 4 bases clipped from V and 2 bases from J, the junction kept 7 bases outside the gene matches. The CDR3 covers 15 residues. Germline V gene data show CDR1 as MDHEN and CDR2 as SYDVKM. The CDR3 sequence is CASSSPAGGNTEAFF. CDR3 sequence (DNA): TGTGCCAGCAGTTCCCCGGCAGGGGGTAACACTGAAGCTTTCTTT.

The chain employs TRBV2 and TRBJ1-3; D call uncertain. The V and J ends lost 5 bases and 4 bases respectively, with 9 bases between them. The CDR3 covers 13 residues. CDR1 is SNHLY, CDR2 FYNNEI, per germline. Written as DNA, the CDR3 is TGTGCCAGCAGTAGCGCAAGCGGAAACACCATATATTTT. Protein product: CASSSASGNTIYF.

This clone was seen just once. The V gene is TRBV11-1, the J gene TRBJ2-7; the D gene is possibly TRBD1 (6 bases). This CDR3 is built from 14 residues. Germline-derived CDR1 and CDR2 are SGHAT and FQDESV (reference sequence). The V gene lost 5 bases and the J gene lost 0 bases, with 11 bases spanning the gap. The CDR3 sequence: CASSHRDNSYEQYF. The CDR3 DNA reads as TGTGCCAGCAGCCACCGGGACAACTCCTACGAGCAGTACTTC.

CDR3 sequence reads: CASSGLGQGKTDTQYF. CDR3 bases: TGTGCCAGCAGCGGCTTGGGACAGGGTAAGACAGATACGCAGTATTTT. The V gene is TRBV7-9, the J gene TRBJ2-3, with 9 bases lining up with TRBD1. The CDR3 has 16 amino acids. Per germline, CDR1 SEHNR and CDR2 FQNEAQ (reference sequence). The ends lost 5 bases at V and 3 bases at J; junction bases unmatched: 9. Full variable domain (missing parts from reference TRBV7-9 and TRBJ2-3): DTGVSQNPRHKITKRGQNVTFRCDPISEHNRLYWYRQTLGQGPEFLTYFQNEAQLEKSRLLSDRFSAERPKGSFSTLEIQRTEQGDSAMYLCASSGLGQGKTDTQYFGPGTRLTVL.

J is TRBJ1-2 and V is TRBV6-1; no clear D. V lost 2 bases to trimming and J lost 6 bases, with 4 bases between them. Germline V CDR1 and CDR2: MNHNS, SASEGT. The CDR3 is 11 amino acids. CDR3 in DNA: TGTGCCAGCAGTGAACGGGATGGCTACACCTTC. It specifies CASSERDGYTF.

The chain couples TRBV4-2 to TRBJ2-7, with 8 bases fitting TRBD1. V trimming: 4 bases; J trimming: 3 bases; junction bases outside the gene matches: 2. Germline V CDR1 and CDR2: LGHNA, YNFKEQ. This CDR3 is built from 13 residues. In DNA form, the CDR3 reads TGTGCCAGCAGCCCGGGACAGGACTACGAGCAGTACTTC. Translated, it gives CASSPGQDYEQYF.

This clone has a handful of counts. This chain connects TRBV4-1 to TRBJ1-1; 7 nucleotides agree with TRBD1. V shed 4 bases and J 1 base; nucleotides not matched to a gene: 3. The CDR3 runs to 14 residues. Germline V gene data show CDR1 as MGHRA and CDR2 as YSYEKL. The CDR3: CASSPRGRNTEAFF. CDR3 nucleotides: TGCGCCAGCAGCCCGAGGGGGCGGAACACTGAAGCTTTCTTT.

This sequence joins TRBV2 and TRBJ1-2; D is unclear. Germline V lookup: CDR1 SNHLY, CDR2 FYNNEI. The CDR3 contains 12 residues. Trimming removed 5 bases at V and 4 bases at J, with 8 bases between. The CDR3: CASSRDSYGYTF. The DNA of the CDR3 is TGTGCCAGCAGTCGAGATTCCTATGGCTACACCTTC.

V usage is TRBV28 and J usage is TRBJ1-2, with a tentative D call TRBD1 (5 bases). This CDR3 region has 16 residues. CDR1 MDHEN and CDR2 SYDVKM come from the germline V gene. Trimming removed 7 bases from V and 8 bases from J, with 26 bases in between. The CDR3 sequence is CASTTAGDGKAGGYTF. DNA for the CDR3: TGTGCCAGCACCACCGCGGGGGATGGGAAAGCTGGAGGCTACACCTTC.

This clone occurred once. The chain carries TRBV30 and TRBJ2-1, with 8 bases identical to TRBD2. This CDR3 has 16 amino acids. From germline, CDR1 is GTSNPN and CDR2 SVGIG (reference sequence). V shed 5 bases and J 4 bases; nucleotides not matched to a gene: 13. Here the CDR3 reads CAWLQAGAHLYNEQFF. The CDR3 DNA reads as TGTGCCTGGCTTCAAGCGGGGGCCCATCTGTACAATGAGCAGTTCTTC.

This clone was observed a handful of times. The CDR3 here is CASSRDRRANTGELFF. The CDR3 DNA sequence: TGTGCCAGCTCCAGAGACAGGCGCGCGAACACCGGGGAGCTGTTTTTT. This chain joins TRBV18 and TRBJ2-2, with D perhaps matching TRBD1 (6 bases). Germline CDR1 reads KGHSH; CDR2 reads LQKENI. This CDR3 has 16 residues. V was trimmed by 6 bases and J by 0 bases, leaving 14 bases between them.

This chain joins TRBV9 and TRBJ1-4; D is uncertain. The germline gives CDR1 SGDLS, CDR2 YYNGEE. The CDR3 contains 15 residues. V gave up 0 bases and J gave up 1 base, with 7 bases separating them. In DNA, the CDR3 is TGTGCCAGCAGCGTAGCTCTGGGAACTAATGAAAAACTGTTTTTT. It is translated as CASSVALGTNEKLFF.

CDR3 in DNA: TGTGCCAGCAGTTACTCAGGGGGGCTGGGCACTGAAGCTTTCTTT. Its translation is CASSYSGGLGTEAFF. This chain connects TRBV6-6 to TRBJ1-1, with a weak D call TRBD1 (6 bases). The germline CDR1 and CDR2 sequences are MNHNY and SVGAGI (reference sequence). The CDR3 is 15 residues long. Trimming removed 0 bases at V and 4 bases at J, with 12 bases between.

The chain is built from TRBV30 and TRBJ1-4; tentative D call: TRBD1 (6 bases). V lost 0 bases to trimming and J lost 8 bases, with 16 bases between them. Germline values: CDR1 GTSNPN, CDR2 SVGIG (reference sequence). The CDR3 extends over 15 amino acids. DNA for the CDR3: TGTGCCTGGAGTGTACTGAGTCAGGGGAAGGAAAAACTGTTTTTT. Translating it yields CAWSVLSQGKEKLFF.